The T cell receptor beta chain described here comes from a study of shared clonotypes between healthy human individuals. Study conclusions and caveats: Naive CD4 clonotype sharing across four donors was 5% to 6%. Clonotypes not shared had lower generation probabilities than those common to all four donors.

TCRdb's copy holds only in-frame clones and misses some; the assay was immunoSEQ multiplex PCR. This table holds some 1.1 million clones, roughly 80% found once. Worth noting for this clone: Its antigen is unidentified.

Into CD45RA+ naive and CD45RA-negative memory subsets, the CD4+ cells were split. CDR3 length: 15 residues. Germline V CDR1 and CDR2: MNHNS, SASEGT. V was clipped by 6 bases and J by 0 bases, with 9 bases between them. The gene calls are TRBV6-1 and TRBJ2-6; D remains unclear. This TCR was recovered from a man in his late teens or twenties in good health. Some clones in this sample may be carry-over from other donors' samples. Specimen: memory CD4+ T cells from PBMCs. Sample subset: CD45RA-negative fraction. The CDR3 nucleotides are TGTGCCAGCAGCCAGGCGCACTCTGGGGCCAACGTCCTGACTTTC. The encoded protein is CASSQAHSGANVLTF.